Each of the 10 T cell receptor beta chains below was sequenced from the same sample in a study of long-term antiretroviral therapy in people with HIV. Version v3.0 of the immunoSEQ assay was performed at survey level. Sequenced by immunoSEQ multiplex PCR; TCRdb stores in-frame clones only, minus some. The table shows some 40,000 clones, with 80% to 85% occurring only once. This specimen was unsorted PBMCs, taken 1.5 years after starting antiretroviral therapy. The origin of the receptors is a man aged 18 to 30 with HIV.

Judged by abundance, this clone is medium-sized. The chain carries TRBV27 and TRBJ1-4; 7 bases line up with TRBD1. Germline CDR1 reads MNHEY; CDR2 reads SMNVEV (reference sequence). J was trimmed by 6 bases and V by 2 bases; bases with no gene match: 6. The CDR3 totals 15 residues. CDR3 region: CASSLTARGDEKLFF. Written as DNA, the CDR3 is TGTGCCAGCAGTTTAACTGCCAGGGGGGATGAAAAACTGTTTTTT.

This chain uses TRBV18 with TRBJ1-2, with TRBD1 as a possible D gene (5 bases). CDR1 and CDR2 from the germline V gene are KGHSH and LQKENI. V shed 1 base and J shed 2 bases, with 14 bases lying between them. CDR3 length: 16 residues. Written as DNA, the CDR3 is TGTGCCAGCTCACCACGTGGGACCGATGAGAACTATGGCTACACCTTC. The encoded protein is CASSPRGTDENYGYTF.

This clone was seen a few times. The rearrangement uses TRBV9 and TRBJ2-2; D is possibly TRBD2 (5 bases). The germline CDR1 and CDR2 sequences are SGDLS and YYNGEE. Trimming took 7 bases from V and 7 from J, leaving 8 bases between them. CDR3 size: 11 residues. The CDR3 is CASRRGGELFF. CDR3 DNA sequence: TGTGCCAGCCGCCGGGGCGGGGAGCTGTTTTTT.

This clone was seen just once. The chain employs TRBV2 and TRBJ2-7, with 9 bases fitting TRBD1. Looked up from germline, CDR1 is SNHLY and CDR2 is FYNNEI. With V trimmed by 6 bases and J by 2 bases, 5 bases remained unmatched. The CDR3 has 14 amino acids. The CDR3 loop reads CASRLGQGAYEQYF. The CDR3 DNA reads TGTGCCAGCAGGCTGGGACAGGGAGCCTACGAGCAGTACTTC. Variable domain in full (rest from reference TRBV2 and TRBJ2-7): EPEVTQTPSHQVTQMGQEVILRCVPISNHLYFYWYRQILGQKVEFLVSFYNNEISEKSEIFDDQFSVERPDGSNFTLKIRSTKLEDSAMYFCASRLGQGAYEQYFGPGTRLTVT.

The chain is built from TRBV7-8 and TRBJ2-7; D gene uncertain. V was clipped by 0 bases and J by 2 bases, with 8 bases between them. The germline V gene encodes CDR1 SGHVS and CDR2 FQNEAQ. The CDR3 spans 14 residues. CDR3 in amino acids: CASSLALSTYEQYF. As DNA, the CDR3 is TGTGCCAGCAGCTTAGCGCTGTCGACCTACGAGCAGTACTTC.

This clone was observed a single time. V gene TRBV7-2 combines with J gene TRBJ2-3; 7 nucleotides match TRBD2. J gave up 6 bases and V 5 bases, and 8 bases lay outside the gene matches. The germline CDR1 and CDR2 sequences are SGHTA and FQGNSA. This CDR3 has 14 amino acids. This CDR3 is CASSPRAGSDTQYF. The CDR3 DNA follows: TGTGCCAGCAGCCCGAGAGCGGGATCCGATACGCAGTATTTT.

The V call is TRBV18, the J call TRBJ2-7; TRBD1 matches 11 bases. The CDR3 loop spans 15 amino acids. The ends lost 3 bases at V and 3 bases at J; junction bases unmatched: 4. Germline values: CDR1 KGHSH, CDR2 LQKENI. The CDR3 sequence is CASSPGTGGGYEQYF. CDR3 nucleotides: TGTGCCAGCTCACCCGGGACAGGGGGGGGCTACGAGCAGTACTTC.

The rearrangement joins TRBV5-1 to TRBJ2-1, with 7 bases fitting TRBD1. Germline lookup yields CDR1 SGHRS and CDR2 YFSETQ. CDR3 length equals 16 residues. V dropped 3 bases and J dropped 6; count of bases not matched to a gene: 12. The CDR3 is CASSWPPGQNSNEQFF. The CDR3 nucleotides are TGCGCCAGCAGCTGGCCTCCGGGACAGAACTCCAATGAGCAGTTCTTC.

Details on this clone: One end of the junction fails to match germline, which may point to a read error. The chain recombines TRBV2 with TRBJ1-1; no firm D call. CDR1 and CDR2 (germline): SNHLY, FYNNEI. The CDR3 has 13 amino acids. This chain's CDR3 is CASSEGPNTEAFF. In DNA, the CDR3 is TGTGCCAGCAGCGAAGGACCGAACACTGAAGCTTTCTTT.

This chain uses TRBV28 with TRBJ2-7; D remains ambiguous. CDR3 length: 11 residues. Trimming removed 10 bases at V and 10 bases at J, with 17 bases between. Germline CDR1 MDHEN, CDR2 SYDVKM. Here the CDR3 DNA reads TGTGCCACCCAGGTGCCTAGTAGACAGTACTTC. Its translation is CATQVPSRQYF.